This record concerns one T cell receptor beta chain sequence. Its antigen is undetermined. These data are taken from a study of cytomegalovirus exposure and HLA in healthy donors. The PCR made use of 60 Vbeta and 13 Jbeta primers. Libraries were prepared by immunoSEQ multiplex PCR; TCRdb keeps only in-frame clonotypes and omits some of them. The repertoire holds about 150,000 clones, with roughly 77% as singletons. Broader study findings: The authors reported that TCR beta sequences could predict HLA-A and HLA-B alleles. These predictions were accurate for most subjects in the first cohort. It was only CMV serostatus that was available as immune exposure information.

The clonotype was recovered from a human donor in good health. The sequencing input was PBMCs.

The CDR3 DNA reads TGTGCCATCAGTGACGCGGGGGGACCAGGGGAGACCCAGTACTTC. This encodes CAISDAGGPGETQYF. The V gene is TRBV10-3, the J gene TRBJ2-5; 8 bases map to TRBD2. The V segment lost 3 bases and the J segment 5 bases; nucleotides outside the gene matches: 8. CDR1 is ENHRY, CDR2 SYGVKD, per germline. There are 15 residues in the CDR3.